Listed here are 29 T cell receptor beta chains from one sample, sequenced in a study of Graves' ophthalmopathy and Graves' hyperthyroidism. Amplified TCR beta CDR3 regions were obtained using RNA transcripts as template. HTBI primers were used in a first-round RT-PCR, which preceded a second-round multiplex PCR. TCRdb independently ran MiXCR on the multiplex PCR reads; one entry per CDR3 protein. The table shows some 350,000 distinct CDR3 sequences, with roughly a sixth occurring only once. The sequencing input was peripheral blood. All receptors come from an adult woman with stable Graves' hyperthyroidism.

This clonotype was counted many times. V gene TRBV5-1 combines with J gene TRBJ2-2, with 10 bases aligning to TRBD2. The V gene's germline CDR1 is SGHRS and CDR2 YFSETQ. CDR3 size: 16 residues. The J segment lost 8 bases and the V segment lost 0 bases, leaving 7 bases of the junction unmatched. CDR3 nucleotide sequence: TGCGCCAGCAGCTTGGCTCAACTAGCGGGAACGGGGGAGCTGTTTTTT. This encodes CASSLAQLAGTGELFF.

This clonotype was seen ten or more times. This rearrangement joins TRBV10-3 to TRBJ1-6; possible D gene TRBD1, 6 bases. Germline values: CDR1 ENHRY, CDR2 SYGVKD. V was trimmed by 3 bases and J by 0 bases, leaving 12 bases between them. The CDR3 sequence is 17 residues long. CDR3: CAISDPDRSSYNSPLHF. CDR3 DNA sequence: TGTGCCATCAGTGACCCCGACAGGAGCTCCTATAATTCACCCCTCCACTTT.

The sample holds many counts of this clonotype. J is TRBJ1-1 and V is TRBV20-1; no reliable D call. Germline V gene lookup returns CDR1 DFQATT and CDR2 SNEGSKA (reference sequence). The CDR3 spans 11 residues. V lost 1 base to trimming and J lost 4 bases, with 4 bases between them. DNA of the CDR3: TGCAGTGCTAGAGTGACCACTGAAGCTTTCTTT. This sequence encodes CSARVTTEAFF.

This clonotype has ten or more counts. The DNA of the CDR3 is TGTGCCAGTAGTACCGGGACAGGACCACTCTACGAGCAGTACTTC. This sequence encodes CASSTGTGPLYEQYF. The chain couples TRBV19 to TRBJ2-7, with 8 positions matching TRBD1. Trimming cost V 4 bases and J 3 bases; bases outside gene matches: 8. The CDR3 has 15 amino acids. Germline V gene data show CDR1 as LNHDA and CDR2 as SQIVND (reference sequence).

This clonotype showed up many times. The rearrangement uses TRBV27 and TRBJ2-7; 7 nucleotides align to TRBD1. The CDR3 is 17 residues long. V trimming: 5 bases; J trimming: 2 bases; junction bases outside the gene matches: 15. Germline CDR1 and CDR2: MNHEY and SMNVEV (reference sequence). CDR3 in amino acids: CASSPGQFLLPTYEQYF. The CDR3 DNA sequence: TGTGCCAGCAGTCCGGGACAGTTCCTCCTACCTACCTACGAGCAGTACTTC.

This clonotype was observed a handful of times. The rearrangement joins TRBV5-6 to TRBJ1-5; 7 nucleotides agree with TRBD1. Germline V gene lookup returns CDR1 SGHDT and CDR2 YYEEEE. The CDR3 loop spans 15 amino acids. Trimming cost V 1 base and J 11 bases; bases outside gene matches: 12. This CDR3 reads CASSLFQGGILAQHF. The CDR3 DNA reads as TGTGCCAGCAGCTTGTTTCAGGGGGGTATCCTAGCCCAGCATTTT.

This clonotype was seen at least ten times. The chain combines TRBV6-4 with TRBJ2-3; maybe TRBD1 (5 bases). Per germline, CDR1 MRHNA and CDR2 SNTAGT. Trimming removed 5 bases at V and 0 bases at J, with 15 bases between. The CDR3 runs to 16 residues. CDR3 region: CASSTNPDNSTDTQYF. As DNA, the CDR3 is TGTGCCAGCAGTACCAACCCGGACAACAGCACAGATACGCAGTATTTT.

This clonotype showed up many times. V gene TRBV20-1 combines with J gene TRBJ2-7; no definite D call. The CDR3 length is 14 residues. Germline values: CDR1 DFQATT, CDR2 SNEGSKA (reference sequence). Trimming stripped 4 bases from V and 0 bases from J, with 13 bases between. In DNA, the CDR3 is TGCAGTGCTAAGACTCGCTCCTCCTCCTACGAGCAGTACTTC. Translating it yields CSAKTRSSSYEQYF.

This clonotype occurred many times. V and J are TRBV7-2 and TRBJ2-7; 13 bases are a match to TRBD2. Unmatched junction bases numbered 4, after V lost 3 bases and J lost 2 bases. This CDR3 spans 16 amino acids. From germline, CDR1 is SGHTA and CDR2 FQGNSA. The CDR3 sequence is CASSLPTSGRAYEQYF. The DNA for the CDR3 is TGTGCCAGCAGCTTGCCTACTAGCGGGAGGGCCTACGAGCAGTACTTC.

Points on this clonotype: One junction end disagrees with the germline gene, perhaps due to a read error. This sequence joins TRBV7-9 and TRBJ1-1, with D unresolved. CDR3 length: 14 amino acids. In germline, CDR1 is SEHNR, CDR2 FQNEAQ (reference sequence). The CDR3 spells CASSLLAGGNEACF. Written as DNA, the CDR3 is TGTGCCAGCAGCTTACTGGCAGGAGGGAATGAAGCTTGCTTT. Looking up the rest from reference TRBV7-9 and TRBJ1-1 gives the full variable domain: DTGVSQNPRHKITKRGQNVTFRCDPISEHNRLYWYRQTLGQGPEFLTYFQNEAQLEKSRLLSDRFSAERPKGSFSTLEIQRTEQGDSAMYLCASSLLAGGNEACFGQGTRLTVV.

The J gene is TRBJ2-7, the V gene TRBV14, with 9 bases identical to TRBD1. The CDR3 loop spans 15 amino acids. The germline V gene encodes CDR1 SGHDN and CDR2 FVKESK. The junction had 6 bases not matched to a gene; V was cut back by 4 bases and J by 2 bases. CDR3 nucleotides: TGTGCCAGCAGCCCCGCGGGACAGGGACCCTACGAGCAGTACTTC. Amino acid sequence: CASSPAGQGPYEQYF.

CDR3 DNA sequence: TGTGCCAGCTCCGGGACGGACTATTACGAGCAGTACTTC. Its translation is CASSGTDYYEQYF. The chain uses TRBV6-2 or TRBV6-3 and TRBJ2-7; perhaps TRBD2 as D (6 bases). This CDR3 contains 13 residues. Per the germline V gene, CDR1 is MNHEY and CDR2 is SVGEGT. Trimming removed 8 bases from V and 4 bases from J, with 15 bases in between.

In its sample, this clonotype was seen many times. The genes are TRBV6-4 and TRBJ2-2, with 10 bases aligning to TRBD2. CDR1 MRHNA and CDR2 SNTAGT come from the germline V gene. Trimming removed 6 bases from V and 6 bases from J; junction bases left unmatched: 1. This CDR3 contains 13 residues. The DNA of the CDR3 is TGTGCCAGCAGCGGGACTAGCGCCGGGGAGCTGTTTTTT. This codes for CASSGTSAGELFF.

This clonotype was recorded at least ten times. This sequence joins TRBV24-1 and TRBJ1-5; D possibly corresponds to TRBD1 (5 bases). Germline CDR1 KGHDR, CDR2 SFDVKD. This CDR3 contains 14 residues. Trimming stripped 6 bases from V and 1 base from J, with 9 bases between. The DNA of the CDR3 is TGTGCCACCAGTTCGGGGGGGAGCAATCAGCCCCAGCATTTT. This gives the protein CATSSGGSNQPQHF.

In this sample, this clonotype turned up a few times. The CDR3 DNA reads TGCAGCGTTGAACGCTCGACTAGCGGAACCGGGGAGCTGTTTTTT. It specifies CSVERSTSGTGELFF. V and J are TRBV29-1 and TRBJ2-2, with 9 bases that match TRBD2. The CDR3 covers 15 residues. Trimming cost V 2 bases and J 5 bases; bases outside gene matches: 6. Germline V CDR1 and CDR2: SQVTM, ANQGSEA.

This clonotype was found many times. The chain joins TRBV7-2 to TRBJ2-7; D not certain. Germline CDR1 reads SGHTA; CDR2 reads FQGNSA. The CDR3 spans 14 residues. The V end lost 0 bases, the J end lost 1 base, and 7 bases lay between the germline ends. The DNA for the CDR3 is TGTGCCAGCAGCTTAGCGGACGGATCCTACGAGCAGTACTTC. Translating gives CASSLADGSYEQYF.

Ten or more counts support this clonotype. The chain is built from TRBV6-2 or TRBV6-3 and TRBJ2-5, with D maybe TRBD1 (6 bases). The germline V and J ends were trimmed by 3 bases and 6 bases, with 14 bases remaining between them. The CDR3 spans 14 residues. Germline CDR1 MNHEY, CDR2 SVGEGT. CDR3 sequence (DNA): TGTGCCAGCAGTTATACAGGGTTTTTAAAGACCCAGTACTTC. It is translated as CASSYTGFLKTQYF.

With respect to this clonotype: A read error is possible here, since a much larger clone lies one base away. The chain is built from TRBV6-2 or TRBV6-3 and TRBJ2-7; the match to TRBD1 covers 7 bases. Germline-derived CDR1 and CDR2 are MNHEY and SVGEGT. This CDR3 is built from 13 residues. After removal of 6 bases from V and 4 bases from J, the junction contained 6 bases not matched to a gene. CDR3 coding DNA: TGTGCCAGCAGACCCGGGACAGCATACGAGCAGTACGTC. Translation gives CASRPGTAYEQYV.

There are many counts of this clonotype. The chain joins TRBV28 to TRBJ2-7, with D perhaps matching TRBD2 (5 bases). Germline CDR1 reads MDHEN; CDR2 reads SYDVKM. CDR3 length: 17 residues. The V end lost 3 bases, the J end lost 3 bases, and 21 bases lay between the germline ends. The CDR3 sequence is CASSFLRVHRGNYEQYF. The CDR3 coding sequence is TGTGCCAGCAGTTTCCTCAGAGTCCACAGAGGGAACTACGAGCAGTACTTC.

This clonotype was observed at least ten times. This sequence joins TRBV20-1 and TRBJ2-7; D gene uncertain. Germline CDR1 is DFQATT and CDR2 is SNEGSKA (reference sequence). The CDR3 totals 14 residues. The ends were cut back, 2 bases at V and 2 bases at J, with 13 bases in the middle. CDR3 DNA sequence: TGCAGTGCTAGAAACAGCCCTTTAACCTACGAGCAGTACTTC. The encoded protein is CSARNSPLTYEQYF.

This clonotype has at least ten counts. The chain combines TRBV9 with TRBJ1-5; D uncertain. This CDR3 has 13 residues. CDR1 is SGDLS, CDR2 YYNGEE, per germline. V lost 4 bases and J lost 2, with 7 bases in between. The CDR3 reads CASSSEGNQPQHF. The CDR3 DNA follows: TGTGCCAGCAGCTCGGAAGGCAATCAGCCCCAGCATTTT.

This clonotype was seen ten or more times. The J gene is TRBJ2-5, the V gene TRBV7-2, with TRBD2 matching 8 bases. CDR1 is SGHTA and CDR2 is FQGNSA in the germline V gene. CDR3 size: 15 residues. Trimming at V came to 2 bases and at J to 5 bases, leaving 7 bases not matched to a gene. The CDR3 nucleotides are TGTGCCAGCAGCTTACCGGGAGGGTCACGGGAGACCCAGTACTTC. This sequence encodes CASSLPGGSRETQYF.

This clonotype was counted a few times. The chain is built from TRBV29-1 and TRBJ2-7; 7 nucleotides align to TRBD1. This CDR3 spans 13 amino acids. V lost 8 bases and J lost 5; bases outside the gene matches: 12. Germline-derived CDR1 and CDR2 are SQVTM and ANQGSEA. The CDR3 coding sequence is TGCAGCTCTCGAACCGGGACAGACCACGAGCAGTACTTC. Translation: CSSRTGTDHEQYF.

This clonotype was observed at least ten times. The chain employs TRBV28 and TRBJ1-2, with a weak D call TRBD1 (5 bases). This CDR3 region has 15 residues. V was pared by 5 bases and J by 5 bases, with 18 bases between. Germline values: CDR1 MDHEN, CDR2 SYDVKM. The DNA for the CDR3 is TGTGCCAGCAGTCACCGGTTACGGGGCTCGTATGGCTACACCTTC. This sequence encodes CASSHRLRGSYGYTF.

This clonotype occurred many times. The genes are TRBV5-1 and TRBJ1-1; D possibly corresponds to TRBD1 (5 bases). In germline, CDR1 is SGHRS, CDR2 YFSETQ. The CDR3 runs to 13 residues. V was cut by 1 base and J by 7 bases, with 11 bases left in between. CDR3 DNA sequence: TGCGCCAGCAGCTTGCCAGGGCTGGGTGAAGCTTTCTTT. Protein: CASSLPGLGEAFF.

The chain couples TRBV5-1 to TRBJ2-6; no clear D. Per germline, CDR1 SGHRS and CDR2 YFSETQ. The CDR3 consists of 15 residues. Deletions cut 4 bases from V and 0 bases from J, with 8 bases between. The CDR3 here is CASSPPPSGANVLTF. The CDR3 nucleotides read TGCGCCAGCAGCCCCCCCCCCTCTGGGGCCAACGTCCTGACTTTC.

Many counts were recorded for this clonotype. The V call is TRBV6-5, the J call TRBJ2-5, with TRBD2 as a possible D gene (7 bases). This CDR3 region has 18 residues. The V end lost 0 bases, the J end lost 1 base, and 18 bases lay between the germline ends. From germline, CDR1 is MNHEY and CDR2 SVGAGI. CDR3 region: CASSYSGGQGGAQETQYF. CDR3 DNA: TGTGCCAGCAGTTACTCGGGGGGGCAGGGAGGGGCCCAAGAGACCCAGTACTTC.

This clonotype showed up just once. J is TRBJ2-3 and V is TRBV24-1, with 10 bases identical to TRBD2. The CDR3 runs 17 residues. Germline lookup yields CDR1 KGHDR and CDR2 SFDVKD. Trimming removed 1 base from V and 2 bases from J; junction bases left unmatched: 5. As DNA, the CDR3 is TGTGCCACCAGTGATTTCTCACTAGCGGGAACCACAGATACGCAGTATTTT. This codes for CATSDFSLAGTTDTQYF.

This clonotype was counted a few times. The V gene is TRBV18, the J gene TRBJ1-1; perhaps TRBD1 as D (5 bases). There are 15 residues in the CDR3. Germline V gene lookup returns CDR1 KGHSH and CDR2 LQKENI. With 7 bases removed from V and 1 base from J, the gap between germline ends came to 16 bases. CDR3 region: CASFTIRGANTEAFF. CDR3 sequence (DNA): TGTGCCAGCTTCACCATCCGGGGCGCGAACACTGAAGCTTTCTTT.